This TCR beta chain was identified during a study of T-cell memory formation after mild COVID-19. Study in general: Clusters of TCRs were largely donor specific.

Trimming shortened V by 6 bases and J by 1 base, and 10 bases separated the two germline ends. The CDR3 has 14 residues. The germline gives CDR1 MNHNS, CDR2 SASEGT. 5'RACE with constant-segment primers yielded barcoded, UMI-tagged TCR alpha and TCR beta cDNA libraries. TCRdb re-derived calls from the 5' RACE reads in MiXCR, one entry per CDR3 protein. Here the sample spans a few hundred thousand distinct CDR3 sequences, around a sixth being singletons. Overall study findings and caveats: Some clones that responded turned up in pre-infection memory, which suggests that cross-reactive memory joined in.

In the case of this clonotype: What it binds is not known.

Material: PBMCs or a T cell subset sorted from them (not recorded which). The TCR was taken from a man aged 18 to 30 who had mild COVID-19 (a few samples of this study predate the infection). Cell type and time point are not known. The rearrangement links TRBV6-1 to TRBJ2-1, with D hard to call. The CDR3 here is CASRELRSYNEQFF. CDR3 coding DNA: TGTGCCAGCAGGGAACTCCGGTCCTACAATGAGCAGTTCTTC.